This entry features one T cell receptor (beta chain) sequence. The target of this receptor is not known. At one of its ends the junction is not consistent with the germline gene, which may arise from a read error. Starting from about 550 ng total RNA, TCRbeta-specific cDNA was produced by reverse transcription with a constant-region primer and ProtoScript II reverse transcriptase. TCRbeta libraries were built with three nested multiplex PCR rounds, a slightly modified ARM-PCR procedure. Each of the first two PCR rounds ran for approximately 11 cycles using multiplex TRBV1-TRBV30 forward primers together with a Cbeta reverse primer. Sample barcodes and Illumina adapters were added in a final 25-cycle PCR using Deep VentR polymerase. Before sequencing, amplicons of 200-500 bp were purified from gel using a QIAquick gel extraction kit. An Illumina HiSeq 2500 was used to sequence the TCRbeta amplicons with 250-bp paired-end reads. The paper's data handling went like this. Reads were quality-trimmed with Trimmomatic v0.33, and paired reads were merged with FLASH v1.2.11 to recover full CDR3 sequences. V, D and J germline segments were assigned to the rearranged TCRbeta sequences by MiGEC v1.2.1b. Clonotype statistics, along with Shannon-Wiener diversity indices, were calculated using VDJtools v1.0.0. Except for diversity analysis, only each sample's 250 most abundant clonotypes were used in subsequent analyses to reduce sampling bias. The public reads were reprocessed in TCRdb via fastp at Q25 and MiXCR, keeping in-frame beta chains. Each CDR3 protein gets just one entry, which takes the most common genes and DNA from the rows behind it. It is TCRdb's table, rather than the study itself, that gives the V and J calls and clone size. The sample includes about 330,000 distinct CDR3 sequences, with 65% observed a single time. The ten most abundant clones make up 5% to 6.5% of the sample.

The sample comes from a study of tumor-infiltrating lymphocytes in primary liver carcinoma (dated by TCRdb to about 2017). In terms of the full investigation: Between late 2015 and March 2016, a few patients in China with histopathologically diagnosed primary liver carcinoma had surgical resection. The five patients, three men and two women aged 30 to 69 years, had hepatocellular carcinoma (four) or combined HCC and intrahepatic cholangiocarcinoma (one). Tumors of the five patients were stage T1-T3 N0M0 with maximum diameters of roughly 4.2 to 10 cm. Roughly 3.5 to 7.5 million productive TCRbeta reads were obtained per sample, and no significant difference in read depth was found between tissue types. The study combined TCRbeta repertoire sequencing, expression microarrays and whole-exome sequencing across five regions of each liver tumor, with adjacent normal tissue and blood. TCRbeta repertoire sequencing covered 35 specimens from 5 patients: some 25 tumor regions, 5 adjacent noncancerous liver tissues and 5 peripheral blood samples. Repertoires from technical replicates were highly reproducible, with mean shared-clone rates roughly 0.87 and correlation coefficients above 0.95. Overall study results and their limits: The top 250 clones made up a significantly larger repertoire fraction in tumors than in blood (p = 0.039). Comparison of CD4+ and CD8+ T cell repertoires was precluded by the use of bulk unsorted samples. The study included only four to six patients, and the authors note findings should be validated in a larger study. Only the TCR beta chain was sequenced, so true repertoire diversity is likely underestimated because unpaired alpha chains were not captured. Consistent with antigen-driven expansion, pairs of tumor regions showed higher repertoire overlap (mean roughly 35%) than either tumor-adjacent pairs (around 17%) or tumor-blood pairs (roughly 14%).

The germline V gene specifies LGHNA as CDR1 and YNFKEQ as CDR2. The CDR3 starts with the cysteine, ends with the phenylalanine, and has 17 residues. Just the 51-base CDR3 DNA is kept, in frame starting at base 1. RNA from unsorted whole blood was extracted with TRIzol reagent, and germline DNA was obtained with the DNeasy Blood & Tissue kit. Patients had chronic HBV infection and were treatment-naive at sampling. Roughly 4 milliliters of peripheral blood were collected into K2EDTA tubes before surgery. The receptor's source is a man aged 40-50 years with primary liver carcinoma and hepatitis B virus infection. The sample taken for sequencing was peripheral blood. The chain uses TRBV4-2 and TRBJ2-1; no D segment can be confidently identified. The CDR3 corresponds to CASSREIWSVLLNKQFF. In nucleotides, the sequence is TGTGCCAGCAGCCGAGAAATATGGTCCGTACTACTCAATAAGCAGTTCTTC.